The present entry profiles one T cell receptor (beta chain) with its context. Researchers prepared the TCRbeta library using unique molecular identifiers, the study reports. Each CDR3 protein gets one entry after TCRdb re-called the PCR reads with MiXCR. The sample holds some 500,000 distinct CDR3 sequences, about 16% seen once. This CDR3 is built from 11 residues. The V end lost 5 bases, the J end lost 12 bases, and 14 bases lay between the germline ends. Germline V gene sequence: CDR1 SQVTM, CDR2 ANQGSEA. This sample was included in a study of T-cell reconstitution after alpha-beta-depleted transplantation in children.

The receptor comes from a human donor who donated a stem cell graft to a child with acute lymphoblastic leukemia. This specimen consisted of PBMCs from the stem cell graft donor, obtained from the stem cell graft. This rearrangement joins TRBV29-1 to TRBJ2-1; possible D gene TRBD2, 6 bases. The CDR3 DNA reads TGCAGCGTTTCGAGACTAGGAGTGCAGTTCTTC. Translation: CSVSRLGVQFF.